In its sample, the clone carrying this TCR beta chain was seen many times. What it binds is unknown. The junction shows a germline mismatch at one end, possibly a read error. Germline V gene data show CDR1 as SSHAT and CDR2 as FNYEAQ (reference sequence). The CDR3 spans 16 residues. Via MiXCR, TCRdb re-called the reads, giving one row per CDR3 protein. The data show 90,000 to 130,000 distinct CDR3 sequences, around 10% seen once. The data are from a study of T cell repertoires in cytomegalovirus infection. Study in general: Both a matching HLA type and CMV infection were indicated by public TCR beta signatures. General study findings and limits: Public TCR beta family frequency separated CMV-and-HLA carriers, including in an independent cohort. The ex vivo response was dominated by HLA-C-restricted CMV-specific TCR beta clonotypes.

The chain links TRBV7-7 to TRBJ2-1; 9 bases are shared with TRBD2. The sequencing input was PBMCs, sequenced either directly or after in vitro stimulation (not recorded which). This clonotype originated in a human donor in good health (CMV status not recorded). Some clones in this sample may be carry-over from other donors' samples. As DNA, the CDR3 is TGTGCTAGCAGCTCCGGGGCACAAGCGGGAGGTAGTGAGCAGTTCTTC. This codes for CASSSGAQAGGSEQFF.